This T cell receptor (beta chain) was obtained from a study of blood T cell repertoires in COVID-19. At the level of the study: Whether acute or convalescent, the COVID-19 samples came from the United States, Italy and Spain. PBMCs, B-cell-depleted T cells, or T cells provided the cDNA or gDNA that made up the material.

Authors' processing steps: Scientists estimated how many nucleated cells there were by amplifying reference gene primers. Using immunoSEQ multiplex PCR, the repertoire was profiled, and TCRdb retains in-frame clones only, with some absent. D and trimming were read from the DNA, whereas the V and J calls and clone size are those reported in that table. The data contain just over 200,000 clones, about nine tenths of them seen just once; the ten biggest clones take up around 5.7%. CDR1 and CDR2 (germline): LNHNV, YYDKDF (reference sequence). The CDR3 runs 14 residues. V was trimmed by 1 base and J by 0 bases, leaving 6 bases between them.

Sequencing was performed on peripheral blood. This TCR derives from a man older than 75 with acute or convalescent COVID-19. The V gene is TRBV15, the J gene TRBJ1-1; D uncertain. The CDR3 DNA reads as TGTGCCACCAGCAGAGGAGGAGTGAACACTGAAGCTTTCTTT. Translating gives CATSRGGVNTEAFF.